The 14 T cell receptor beta chains given below trace back to one sample, sequenced in a study of shared clonotypes between healthy human individuals (dated by TCRdb to 2018 to 2021). Receptors were amplified or captured by the immunoSEQ multiplex PCR assay. TCRdb took this table from immuneACCESS and kept in-frame rearrangements with V and J called. Such tables lack part of the clones; where checked against another copy, unresolved V genes explain under half of the gap, and the rest is unexplained. The sample has about 1.5 million clones on record, 95% to 99% of them singletons. The ten largest clones take up approximately 0.44% of the sample. Sequences were obtained from naive CD4+ T cells sorted from blood. The cell subset or site label corresponds to: CD45RA+ positively selected. The receptors derive from a man between 25 and 39 years old in good health.

This clone was counted a single time. The V gene is TRBV5-1, the J gene TRBJ2-5, with TRBD2 matching over 7 bases. This CDR3 is 14 amino acids long. Germline loops: CDR1 SGHRS, CDR2 YFSETQ. Unmatched junction bases numbered 7, after V lost 4 bases and J lost 4 bases. In DNA form, the CDR3 reads TGCGCCAGCAGCCCCGGGGGGTTTGCAGAGACCCAGTACTTC. This encodes CASSPGGFAETQYF.

This rearrangement joins TRBV30 to TRBJ1-5; TRBD1 is a possible D gene (6 bases). Germline CDR1 and CDR2: GTSNPN and SVGIG (reference sequence). This CDR3 has 14 amino acids. V lost 0 bases and J lost 5, with 11 bases in between. The CDR3 spells CAWSVRSGDQPQHF. CDR3 in DNA: TGTGCCTGGAGTGTAAGGTCAGGGGATCAGCCCCAGCATTTT.

V gene TRBV28 combines with J gene TRBJ1-2; 8 nucleotides align to TRBD1. V lost 6 bases and J lost 4; bases outside the gene matches: 7. Germline CDR1 reads MDHEN; CDR2 reads SYDVKM. The CDR3 is 14 residues long. CDR3 in amino acids: CASRATGDPYGYTF. The CDR3 DNA sequence: TGTGCCAGCAGGGCGACAGGGGATCCCTATGGCTACACCTTC.

This clone was detected once. The chain has TRBV5-1 and TRBJ1-1, with 8 positions matching TRBD1. The CDR3 covers 15 residues. Germline assignment: CDR1 SGHRS and CDR2 YFSETQ. V lost 3 bases, J lost 3 bases, and 7 bases stayed unmatched. CDR3 sequence (DNA): TGCGCCAGCAGCTGGGCGACAGGGGATGACACTGAAGCTTTCTTT. This encodes CASSWATGDDTEAFF.

The table lists this clone with a count of one. The chain recombines TRBV6-5 with TRBJ2-7, with a weak D call TRBD2 (6 bases). The V end was cut by 0 bases, the J end by 2 bases, with 11 bases between. Germline V gene sequence: CDR1 MNHEY, CDR2 SVGAGI. This CDR3 region has 15 residues. Here the CDR3 reads CASSYSGGITYEQYF. The DNA for the CDR3 is TGTGCCAGCAGTTACTCGGGCGGGATTACCTACGAGCAGTACTTC.

The chain recombines TRBV14 with TRBJ2-5; D is possibly TRBD1 (5 bases). There are 15 residues in the CDR3. From germline, CDR1 is SGHDN and CDR2 FVKESK. The germline V and J ends were trimmed by 0 bases and 3 bases, with 11 bases remaining between them. The CDR3 DNA is TGTGCCAGCAGCCAAGATCTCAGGGCAAAAGAGACCCAGTACTTC. Translation: CASSQDLRAKETQYF.

J is TRBJ2-7 and V is TRBV5-4; TRBD2 might be the D (6 bases). Germline loops: CDR1 SGHNT, CDR2 YYREEE (reference sequence). V lost 5 bases and J lost 0, with 12 bases in between. The CDR3 runs to 14 residues. The CDR3 bases are TGTGCCAGCAGACCGGACTATGCCTCCTACGAGCAGTACTTC. Translation gives CASRPDYASYEQYF. The entire variable domain, with the rest obtained from reference TRBV5-4 and TRBJ2-7, is as follows: ETGVTQSPTHLIKTRGQQVTLRCSSQSGHNTVSWYQQALGQGPQFIFQYYREEENGRGNFPPRFSGLQFPNYSSELNVNALELDDSALYLCASRPDYASYEQYFGPGTRLTVT.

The chain joins TRBV9 to TRBJ2-1, with 9 bases that match TRBD1. Per the germline V gene, CDR1 is SGDLS and CDR2 is YYNGEE. Unmatched junction bases numbered 8, after V lost 3 bases and J lost 7 bases. The CDR3 totals 15 residues. CDR3 loop: CASSGTGTGLNEQFF. The CDR3 DNA is TGTGCCAGCAGCGGGACCGGGACAGGGTTAAATGAGCAGTTCTTC.

This rearrangement joins TRBV27 to TRBJ2-3, with 13 bases that match TRBD2. The V segment lost 7 bases and the J segment 5 bases; nucleotides outside the gene matches: 12. Per germline, CDR1 MNHEY and CDR2 SMNVEV (reference sequence). The length of the CDR3 is 17 residues. The CDR3 spells CASTRATSGRGGDTQYF. The DNA of the CDR3 is TGTGCCAGCACGAGGGCCACTAGCGGGAGGGGTGGAGATACGCAGTATTTT.

The count of this clone is one. The rearrangement uses TRBV7-2 and TRBJ2-7; D is undetermined. CDR1 and CDR2 from the germline V gene are SGHTA and FQGNSA. V lost 2 bases, J lost 11 bases, and 16 bases lay in between. CDR3 length: 13 amino acids. The CDR3 region is CASSLYGPVVEYF. DNA for the CDR3: TGTGCCAGCAGCTTATACGGACCTGTAGTGGAGTACTTC.

V usage is TRBV5-4 and J usage is TRBJ2-1, with 14 bases that match TRBD2. The length of the CDR3 is 16 residues. In germline, CDR1 is SGHNT, CDR2 YYREEE (reference sequence). Unmatched junction bases numbered 8, after V lost 4 bases and J lost 8 bases. As DNA, the CDR3 is TGTGCCAGCAGCCCCCCGGGACTAGCGGGAGAAGATGAGCAGTTCTTC. Its translation: CASSPPGLAGEDEQFF.

This chain joins TRBV25-1 and TRBJ1-4; D gene uncertain. The CDR3 has 14 residues. The germline V gene has CDR1 MGHDK and CDR2 SYGVNS. V was cut by 5 bases and J by 8 bases, with 15 bases left in between. DNA of the CDR3: TGTGCCAGCAGTCCCGGGGAGCGAGAGGAAAAACTGTTTTTT. Translating it yields CASSPGEREEKLFF.

V gene TRBV9 combines with J gene TRBJ2-2; TRBD1 matches at 11 bases. This CDR3 is 15 amino acids long. Germline V gene data show CDR1 as SGDLS and CDR2 as YYNGEE. V dropped 8 bases and J dropped 5; count of bases not matched to a gene: 8. This CDR3 reads CARGPGQGATGELFF. The CDR3 region has the DNA TGTGCCAGAGGACCAGGACAGGGGGCTACCGGGGAGCTGTTTTTT. Together with reference TRBV9 and TRBJ2-2, the CDR3 gives the full variable domain: DSGVTQTPKHLITATGQRVTLRCSPRSGDLSVYWYQQSLDQGLQFLIQYYNGEERAKGNILERFSAQQFPDLHSELNLSSLELGDSALYFCARGPGQGATGELFFGEGSRLTVL.

This sequence joins TRBV6-1 and TRBJ1-1; D is unclear. CDR1 and CDR2 (germline): MNHNS, SASEGT. This CDR3 has 12 amino acids. V was shortened by 2 bases and J by 6 bases, with 7 bases between the two germline ends. CDR3 region: CASSERTPEAFF. The CDR3 DNA sequence: TGTGCCAGCAGTGAACGAACGCCTGAAGCTTTCTTT.